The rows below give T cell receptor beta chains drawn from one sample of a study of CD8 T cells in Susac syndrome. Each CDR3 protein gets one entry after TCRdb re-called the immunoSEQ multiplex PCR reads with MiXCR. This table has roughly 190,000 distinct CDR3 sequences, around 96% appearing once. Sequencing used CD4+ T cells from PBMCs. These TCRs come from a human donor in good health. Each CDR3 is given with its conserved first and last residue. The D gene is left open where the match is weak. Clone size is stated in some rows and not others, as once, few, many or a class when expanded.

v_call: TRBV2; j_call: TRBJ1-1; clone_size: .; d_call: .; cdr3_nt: TGTGCCGTACGAGAAGCTTTCTTT; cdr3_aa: CAVREAFF
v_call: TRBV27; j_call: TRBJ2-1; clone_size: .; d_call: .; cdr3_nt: TGTGCCAGCAGTTTAGATGGGGGAACTAGGGAGCAGTTCTTC; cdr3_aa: CASSLDGGTREQFF
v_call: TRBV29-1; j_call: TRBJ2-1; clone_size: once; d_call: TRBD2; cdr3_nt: TGCAGCGTTTACCTAGCGGGAGACTACAATGAGCAGTTCTTC; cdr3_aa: CSVYLAGDYNEQFF
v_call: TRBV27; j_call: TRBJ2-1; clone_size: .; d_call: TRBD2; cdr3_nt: TGTGCCGGGAGGGTGAGGGAAGGTGGCTACAATGAGCAGTTCTTC; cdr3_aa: CAGRVREGGYNEQFF
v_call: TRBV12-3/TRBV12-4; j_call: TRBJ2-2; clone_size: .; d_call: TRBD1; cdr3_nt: TGTGCCAGCAGTTTAGCCAGGGGGCGAGGCGGGGAGCTGTTTTTT; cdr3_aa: CASSLARGRGGELFF
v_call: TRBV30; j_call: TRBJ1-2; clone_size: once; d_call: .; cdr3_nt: TGTGCCTGGAGTGTACTACAGAGCTATGGCTACACCTTC; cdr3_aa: CAWSVLQSYGYTF
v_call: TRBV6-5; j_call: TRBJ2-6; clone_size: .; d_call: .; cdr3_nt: TGTGCCAGCAGTTACGCCTCTGGGGCCAACGTCCTGACTTTC; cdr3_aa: CASSYASGANVLTF
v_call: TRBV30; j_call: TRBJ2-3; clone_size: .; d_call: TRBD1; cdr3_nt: TGTGCCTGGAGTCTGGGGACAGGGACCACAGATACGCAGTATTTT; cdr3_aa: CAWSLGTGTTDTQYF
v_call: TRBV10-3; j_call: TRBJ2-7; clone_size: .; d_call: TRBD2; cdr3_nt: TGTGCCATCATGGAGGAGCGGGATAACGAGCAGTACTTC; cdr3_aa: CAIMEERDNEQYF
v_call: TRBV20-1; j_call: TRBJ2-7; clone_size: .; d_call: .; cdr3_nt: TGCAGTGCTAAATCTATCAACGGCGAGCAGTACTTC; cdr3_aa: CSAKSINGEQYF
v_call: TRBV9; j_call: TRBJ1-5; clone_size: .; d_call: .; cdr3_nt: TGTGCCAGCAGCGTAGCCCCGGGGCTGGAGCCCCAGCATTTT; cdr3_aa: CASSVAPGLEPQHF
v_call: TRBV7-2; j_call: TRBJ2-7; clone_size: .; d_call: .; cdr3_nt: TGTGCCAGCAGGGCGACAGGAAGGGCCTACGAGCAGTACTTC; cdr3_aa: CASRATGRAYEQYF
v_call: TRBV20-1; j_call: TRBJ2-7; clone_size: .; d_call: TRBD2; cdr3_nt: TGCAGTGCTCCCCAACGGACTAGCGGTTTCTACGAGCAGTACTTC; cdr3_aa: CSAPQRTSGFYEQYF
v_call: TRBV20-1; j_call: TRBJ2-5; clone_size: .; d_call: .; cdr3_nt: TGCAGTGCCGATGCTGGGGAGAAGGAGACCCAGTACTTC; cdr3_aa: CSADAGEKETQYF
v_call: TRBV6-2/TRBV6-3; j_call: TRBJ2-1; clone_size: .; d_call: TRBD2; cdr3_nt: TGTGCCAGCAGTTCTACTAGCGGGAGAGGCAATGAGCAGTTCTTC; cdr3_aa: CASSSTSGRGNEQFF
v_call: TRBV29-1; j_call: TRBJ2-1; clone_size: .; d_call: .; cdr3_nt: TGCAGCGTTGGGCCAGCAGGGGTCAATGAGCAGTTCTTC; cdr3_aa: CSVGPAGVNEQFF
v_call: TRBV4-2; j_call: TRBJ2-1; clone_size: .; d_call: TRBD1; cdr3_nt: TGTGCCAGCAGGCGACAGGGGGCGGATGAGCAGTTCTTC; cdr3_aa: CASRRQGADEQFF
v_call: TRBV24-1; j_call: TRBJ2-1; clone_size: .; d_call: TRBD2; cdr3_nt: TGTGCCACCGGGACTAGCGGGAGAAGAGAGCAGTTCTTC; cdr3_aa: CATGTSGRREQFF
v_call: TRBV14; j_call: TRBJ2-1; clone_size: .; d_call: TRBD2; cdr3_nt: TGTGCCAGCAGCCCCAGGACTAGCGGCTGGTACAATGAGCAGTTCTTC; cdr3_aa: CASSPRTSGWYNEQFF
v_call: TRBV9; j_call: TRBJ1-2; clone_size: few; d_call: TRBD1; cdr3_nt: TGTGCCAGCAGTGGGGACAGGGGGCAGCACTATGGCTACACCTTC; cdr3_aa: CASSGDRGQHYGYTF
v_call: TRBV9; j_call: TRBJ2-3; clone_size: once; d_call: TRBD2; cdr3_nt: TGTGCCAGCAGCCGGACTAGCGGAGATACGCAGTATTTT; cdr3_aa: CASSRTSGDTQYF
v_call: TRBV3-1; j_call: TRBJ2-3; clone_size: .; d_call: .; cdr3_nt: TGTGCCAGCAGCCAAGTAGGCCTCACAGATACGCAGTATTTT; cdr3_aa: CASSQVGLTDTQYF
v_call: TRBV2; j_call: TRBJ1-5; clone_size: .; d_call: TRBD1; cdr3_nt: TGTGCCAGCAGTGACACAGGGGGCAATCAGCCCCAGCATTTT; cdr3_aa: CASSDTGGNQPQHF
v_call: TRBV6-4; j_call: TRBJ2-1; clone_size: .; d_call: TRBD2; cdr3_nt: TGTGCCAGCAAACCCGATAGCGGGAGAGGCAATGAGCAGTTCTTC; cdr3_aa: CASKPDSGRGNEQFF
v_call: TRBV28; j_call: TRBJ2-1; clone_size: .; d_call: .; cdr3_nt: TGTGCCAGCAGTTTTCCGGGATCCAATGAGCAGTTCTTC; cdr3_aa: CASSFPGSNEQFF
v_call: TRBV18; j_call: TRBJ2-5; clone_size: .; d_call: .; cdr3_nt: TGTGCCAGCTCCGGTTCTGAGACCCAGTACTTC; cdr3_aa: CASSGSETQYF
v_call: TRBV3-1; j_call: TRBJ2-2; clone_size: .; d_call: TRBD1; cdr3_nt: TGTGCCAGCAGCCTTCTTGACAGGGCAAACACCGGGGAGCTGTTTTTT; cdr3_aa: CASSLLDRANTGELFF
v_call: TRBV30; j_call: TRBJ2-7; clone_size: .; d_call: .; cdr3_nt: TGTGCCTGGAGCGCGCTAGGCCACGAGCAGTACTTC; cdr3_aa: CAWSALGHEQYF
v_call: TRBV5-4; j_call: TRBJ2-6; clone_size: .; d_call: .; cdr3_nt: TGTGCCAGCAGCTTGGTGGGGCCTGGGGCCAACGTCCTGACTTTC; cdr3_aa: CASSLVGPGANVLTF
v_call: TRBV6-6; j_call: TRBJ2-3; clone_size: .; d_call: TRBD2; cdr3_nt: TGTGCCAGCAGTTATTCGGGAGGGCCCACAGATACGCAGTATTTT; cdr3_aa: CASSYSGGPTDTQYF
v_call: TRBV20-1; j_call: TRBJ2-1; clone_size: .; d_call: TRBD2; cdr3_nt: TGCAGTGCTAGCCAACTAAATAGCGGGCTCTCGTTCTTC; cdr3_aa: CSASQLNSGLSFF
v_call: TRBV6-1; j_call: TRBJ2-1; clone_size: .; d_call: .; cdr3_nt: TGTGCCAGCGACAGTCGGGCCTACAATGAGCAGTTCTTC; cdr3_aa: CASDSRAYNEQFF
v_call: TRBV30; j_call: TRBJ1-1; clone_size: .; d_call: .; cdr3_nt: TGTGCCTGGAGTCCCCGAAGAGGGCGAAACACTGAAGCTTTCTTT; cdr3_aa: CAWSPRRGRNTEAFF
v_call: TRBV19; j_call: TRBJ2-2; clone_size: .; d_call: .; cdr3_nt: TGTGCCAGTAGTATTGGACCACATAGGACCGGGGAGCTGTTTTTT; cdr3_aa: CASSIGPHRTGELFF
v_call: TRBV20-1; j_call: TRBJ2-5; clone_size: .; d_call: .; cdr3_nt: TGCAGTGCTTGGGAAGGAGGAGAGACCCAGTACTTC; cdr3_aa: CSAWEGGETQYF
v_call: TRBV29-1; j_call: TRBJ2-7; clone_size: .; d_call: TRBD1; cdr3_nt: TGCAGCGTTGAGGGGACAGCAAAGCAGTACTTC; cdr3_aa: CSVEGTAKQYF
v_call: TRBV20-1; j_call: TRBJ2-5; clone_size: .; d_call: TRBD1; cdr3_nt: TGCAGTGCTTACCTTTTGGACAGGGGAGGGGAGACCCAGTACTTC; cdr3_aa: CSAYLLDRGGETQYF
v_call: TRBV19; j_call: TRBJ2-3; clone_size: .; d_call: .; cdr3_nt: TGTGCCAGTACTAGCACAGATACGCAGTATTTT; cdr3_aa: CASTSTDTQYF
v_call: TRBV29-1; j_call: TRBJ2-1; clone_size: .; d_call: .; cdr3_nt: TGCAGCGTTGGGGCGATTTACAATGAGCAGTTCTTC; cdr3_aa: CSVGAIYNEQFF
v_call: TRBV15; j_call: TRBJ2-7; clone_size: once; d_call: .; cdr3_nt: TGTGCCACCAGCAGATCCCTTACTACCAGCGAGCAGTACTTC; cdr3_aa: CATSRSLTTSEQYF
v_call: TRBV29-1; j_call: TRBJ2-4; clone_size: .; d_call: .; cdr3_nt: TGCAGCGTCGAAACTCGGGGAGCCAAAAACATTCAGTACTTC; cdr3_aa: CSVETRGAKNIQYF
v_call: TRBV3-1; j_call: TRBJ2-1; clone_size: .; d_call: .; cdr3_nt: TGTGCCAGCAGCCAACCGTTCCAACATCAAGCAAGTGAGCAGTTCTTC; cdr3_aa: CASSQPFQHQASEQFF
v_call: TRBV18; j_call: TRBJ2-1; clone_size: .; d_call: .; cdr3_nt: TGTGCCAGCTCACCTAAAAATGAGCAGTTCTTC; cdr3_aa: CASSPKNEQFF
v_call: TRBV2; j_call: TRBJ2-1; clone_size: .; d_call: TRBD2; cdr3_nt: TGTGCCAGCAGGGGACTAGCGGGAGTACATGAGCAGTTCTTC; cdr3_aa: CASRGLAGVHEQFF
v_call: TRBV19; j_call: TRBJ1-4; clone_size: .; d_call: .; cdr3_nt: TGTGCCAGTACCTTAGGAGAGACTGGAGAAAAACTGTTTTTT; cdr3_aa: CASTLGETGEKLFF
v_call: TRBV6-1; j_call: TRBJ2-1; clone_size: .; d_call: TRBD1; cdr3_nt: TGTGCCAGCAGTGCCCCCCGCGCAGGGGGTGTGGATGAGCAGTTCTTC; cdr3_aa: CASSAPRAGGVDEQFF
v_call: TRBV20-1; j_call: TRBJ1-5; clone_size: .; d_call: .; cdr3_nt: TGCAGTGCTAGAGGGTCGGGGGGACCTAATCAGCCCCAGCATTTT; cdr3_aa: CSARGSGGPNQPQHF
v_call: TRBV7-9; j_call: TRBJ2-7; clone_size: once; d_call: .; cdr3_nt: TGTGCCAGCAGTATCGGCACTCAGGGGTACGAGCAGTACTTC; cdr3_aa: CASSIGTQGYEQYF
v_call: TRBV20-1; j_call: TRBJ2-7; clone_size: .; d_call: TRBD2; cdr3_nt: TGCAGTGCTAGAAAACGGACTAGCGGGACCGAGCAGTACTTC; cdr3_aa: CSARKRTSGTEQYF
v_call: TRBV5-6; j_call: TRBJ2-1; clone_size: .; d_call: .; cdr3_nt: TGTGCCAGCAGCTTGGCCGCCCCTGAACAACCGCAGTTCTTC; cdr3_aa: CASSLAAPEQPQFF
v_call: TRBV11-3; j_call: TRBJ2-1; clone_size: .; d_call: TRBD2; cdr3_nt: TGTGCCAGCAGCCGATTAAGAGGGACTAGCTTGTACAATGAGCAGTTCTTC; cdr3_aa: CASSRLRGTSLYNEQFF
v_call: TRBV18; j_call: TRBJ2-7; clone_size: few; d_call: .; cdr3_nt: TGTGCCAGCTCACCACGTGGAGACTACGAGCAGTACTTC; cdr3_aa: CASSPRGDYEQYF
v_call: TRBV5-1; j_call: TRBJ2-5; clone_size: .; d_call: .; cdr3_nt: TGCGCCAGCAGCTTGGCGCGGGGTTCGGGGGAGACCCAGTACTTC; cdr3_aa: CASSLARGSGETQYF